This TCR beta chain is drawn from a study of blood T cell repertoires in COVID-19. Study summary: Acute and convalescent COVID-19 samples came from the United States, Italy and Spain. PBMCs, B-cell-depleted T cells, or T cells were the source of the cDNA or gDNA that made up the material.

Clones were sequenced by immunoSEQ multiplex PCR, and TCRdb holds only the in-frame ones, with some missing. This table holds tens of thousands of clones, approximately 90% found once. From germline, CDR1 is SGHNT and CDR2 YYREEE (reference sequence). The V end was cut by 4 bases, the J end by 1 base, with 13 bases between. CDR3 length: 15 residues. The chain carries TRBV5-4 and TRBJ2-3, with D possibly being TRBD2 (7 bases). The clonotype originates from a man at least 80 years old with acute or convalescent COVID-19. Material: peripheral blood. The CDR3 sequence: CASSHRGAGTDTQYF. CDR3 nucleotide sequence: TGTGCCAGCAGCCACCGGGGGGCCGGCACAGATACGCAGTATTTT.